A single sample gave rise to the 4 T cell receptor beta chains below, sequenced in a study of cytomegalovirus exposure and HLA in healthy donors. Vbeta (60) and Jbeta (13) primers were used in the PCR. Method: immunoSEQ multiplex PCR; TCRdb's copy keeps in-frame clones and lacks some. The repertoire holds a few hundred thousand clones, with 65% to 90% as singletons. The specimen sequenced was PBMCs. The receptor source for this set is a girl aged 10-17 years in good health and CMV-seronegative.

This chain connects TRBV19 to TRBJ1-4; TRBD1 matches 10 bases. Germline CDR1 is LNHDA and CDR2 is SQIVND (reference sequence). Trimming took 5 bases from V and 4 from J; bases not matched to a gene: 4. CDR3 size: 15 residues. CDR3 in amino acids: CASSPRTGGNEKLFF. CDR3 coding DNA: TGTGCCAGTAGTCCCCGGACAGGGGGTAATGAAAAACTGTTTTTT. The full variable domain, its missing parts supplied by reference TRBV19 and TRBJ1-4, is DGGITQSPKYLFRKEGQNVTLSCEQNLNHDAMYWYRQDPGQGLRLIYYSQIVNDFQKGDIAEGYSVSREKKESFPLTVTSAQKNPTAFYLCASSPRTGGNEKLFFGSGTQLSVL.

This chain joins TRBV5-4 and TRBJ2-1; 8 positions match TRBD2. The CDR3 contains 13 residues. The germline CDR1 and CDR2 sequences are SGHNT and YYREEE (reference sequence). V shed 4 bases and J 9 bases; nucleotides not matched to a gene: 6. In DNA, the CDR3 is TGTGCCAGCAGCCCCGGGGGGGGCGGTGAGCAGTTCTTC. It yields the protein CASSPGGGGEQFF. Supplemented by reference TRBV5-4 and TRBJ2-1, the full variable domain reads ETGVTQSPTHLIKTRGQQVTLRCSSQSGHNTVSWYQQALGQGPQFIFQYYREEENGRGNFPPRFSGLQFPNYSSELNVNALELDDSALYLCASSPGGGGEQFFGPGTRLTVL.

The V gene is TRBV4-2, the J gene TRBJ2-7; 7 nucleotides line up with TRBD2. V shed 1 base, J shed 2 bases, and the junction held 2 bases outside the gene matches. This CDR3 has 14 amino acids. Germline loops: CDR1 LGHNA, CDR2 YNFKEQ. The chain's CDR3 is CASSQGAGAYEQYF. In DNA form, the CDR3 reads TGTGCCAGCAGCCAAGGTGCGGGGGCCTACGAGCAGTACTTC.

The DNA of the CDR3 is TGCAGTGGAACTGCGGGCTACGAGCAGTACTTC. Encoded protein: CSGTAGYEQYF. This sequence joins TRBV20-1 and TRBJ2-7; possible D gene TRBD2, 5 bases. V lost 7 bases, J lost 3 bases, and 10 bases lay in between. The germline CDR1 and CDR2 sequences are DFQATT and SNEGSKA (reference sequence). The CDR3 is 11 residues long.